A single sample is the source of the 28 T cell receptor beta chains below, sequenced in a study of molecular identifiers for immune sequencing clone quantification. TCRdb analysed the PCR reads with MiXCR anew, one entry per CDR3 protein. The sample has about 68,000 distinct CDR3 sequences; 15% to 20% are singletons. Sequencing used naive CD8+ T cells from blood, with Jurkat cell RNA spiked in. Subset indicated: FACS-sorted CD8+CD4-CCR7+CD45RA+ naive T cells. The receptors were sampled from a human donor in good health. Some libraries in this study had Jurkat cell RNA spiked in.

At least ten counts were recorded for this clonotype. The rearrangement uses TRBV11-2 and TRBJ2-3; TRBD2 matches 13 bases. With V trimmed by 5 bases and J by 2 bases, 13 bases remained unmatched. This CDR3 is 19 amino acids long. The germline V gene encodes CDR1 SGHAT and CDR2 FQNNGV. The CDR3 DNA reads TGTGCCAGCAGCATACTACCGGGACTAGCGGGATTCTTCACAGATACGCAGTATTTT. This sequence encodes CASSILPGLAGFFTDTQYF. Using reference TRBV11-2 and TRBJ2-3 for the parts outside the CDR3, the full variable domain is EAGVAQSPRYKIIEKRQSVAFWCNPISGHATLYWYQQILGQGPKLLIQFQNNGVVDDSQLPKDRFSAERLKGVDSTLKIQPAKLEDSAVYLCASSILPGLAGFFTDTQYFGPGTRLTVL.

This clonotype has ten or more counts. The genes are TRBV27 and TRBJ2-7; 8 bases map to TRBD1. The CDR3 covers 14 residues. V lost 7 bases to trimming and J lost 5 bases; unmatched junction nucleotides: 10. Germline assignment: CDR1 MNHEY and CDR2 SMNVEV (reference sequence). This CDR3 is CASIKNRGADEQYF. In DNA form, the CDR3 reads TGTGCCAGCATCAAGAACAGGGGGGCGGACGAGCAGTACTTC.

This chain connects TRBV5-1 to TRBJ1-5; D is perhaps TRBD1 (6 bases). CDR1 and CDR2 from the germline V gene are SGHRS and YFSETQ. The V end lost 5 bases, the J end lost 0 bases, and 12 bases lay between the germline ends. The CDR3 sequence is 15 residues long. The CDR3 DNA reads as TGCGCCAGCAGTTATACAGGGACTAGCAATCAGCCCCAGCATTTT. It is translated as CASSYTGTSNQPQHF.

There are a few counts of this clonotype. J is TRBJ1-1 and V is TRBV27, with 8 bases fitting TRBD1. The CDR3 contains 16 residues. The trim removed 4 bases at V and 1 base at J, leaving 8 bases unmatched. Germline CDR1 is MNHEY and CDR2 is SMNVEV (reference sequence). CDR3: CASSSIQGAWNTEAFF. DNA for the CDR3: TGTGCCAGCAGTTCAATCCAGGGGGCTTGGAACACTGAAGCTTTCTTT.

A remark on this clonotype: The conserved phenylalanine or tryptophan is not found at the CDR3 terminus, so this likely reflects a read error. The gene calls are TRBV6-2 or TRBV6-3 and TRBJ2-5, with D perhaps TRBD2 (6 bases). CDR1 is MNHEY, CDR2 SVGEGT, per germline. V was clipped by 4 bases and J by 0 bases, with 12 bases between them. CDR3 length: 15 amino acids. The CDR3 protein is CASSLLGGNQETQYL. CDR3 coding DNA: TGTGCCAGCAGTTTACTTGGCGGGAACCAAGAGACCCAGTACCTC.

This chain joins TRBV2 and TRBJ2-5; maybe TRBD1 (5 bases). V was trimmed by 7 bases and J by 0 bases, leaving 9 bases between them. From germline, CDR1 is SNHLY and CDR2 FYNNEI. CDR3 length: 13 residues. The CDR3 here is CASIATDQETQYF. CDR3 bases: TGTGCCAGCATCGCGACAGACCAAGAGACCCAGTACTTC. The complete variable domain, with remaining parts taken from reference TRBV2 and TRBJ2-5, reads EPEVTQTPSHQVTQMGQEVILRCVPISNHLYFYWYRQILGQKVEFLVSFYNNEISEKSEIFDDQFSVERPDGSNFTLKIRSTKLEDSAMYFCASIATDQETQYFGPGTRLLVL.

This chain's CDR3 is CASSWMTMINNEQFF. The CDR3 DNA reads TGTGCCAGCAGCTGGATGACTATGATCAACAATGAGCAGTTCTTC. The chain has TRBV7-9 and TRBJ2-1; TRBD2 might be the D (5 bases). The germline CDR1 and CDR2 sequences are SEHNR and FQNEAQ (reference sequence). There are 15 residues in the CDR3. V lost 4 bases and J 5 bases, leaving 15 bases between the germline ends.

At least ten counts were recorded for this clonotype. The chain uses TRBV11-2 and TRBJ2-7, with 14 bases identical to TRBD2. Germline CDR1 SGHAT, CDR2 FQNNGV. The junction had 3 bases not matched to a gene; V was cut back by 4 bases and J by 7 bases. This CDR3 region has 14 residues. CDR3 amino acids: CASSSGTSGSEQYF. CDR3 DNA: TGTGCCAGCAGCTCCGGGACTAGCGGGAGTGAGCAGTACTTC.

This clonotype was seen a handful of times. The missing conserved phenylalanine or tryptophan at the end of this CDR3 makes a read error likely. The rearrangement joins TRBV5-1 to TRBJ2-1; D call uncertain. This CDR3 has 13 residues. With 5 bases removed from V and 8 bases from J, the gap between germline ends came to 14 bases. Germline V lookup: CDR1 SGHRS, CDR2 YFSETQ. The CDR3 sequence is CASSRTWLDEQFL. CDR3 bases: TGCGCCAGCAGTCGCACATGGTTGGATGAGCAGTTCCTC.

This clonotype was picked up many times. The chain combines TRBV11-3 with TRBJ2-1, with 8 bases matching TRBD1. Germline lookup yields CDR1 SGHNT and CDR2 YENEEA. The CDR3 totals 16 residues. V was pared by 5 bases and J by 0 bases, with 6 bases of the junction left unmatched. The CDR3 DNA reads as TGTGCCAGCAGCCCCTGGACAGGGAGCTCCTACAATGAGCAGTTCTTC. Translated: CASSPWTGSSYNEQFF.

This clonotype was seen at least ten times. The chain links TRBV19 to TRBJ2-7; 9 bases map to TRBD1. V lost 4 bases to trimming and J lost 0 bases; unmatched junction nucleotides: 7. The CDR3 contains 16 residues. The germline V gene encodes CDR1 LNHDA and CDR2 SQIVND (reference sequence). This chain's CDR3 is CASSTNRGLLSYEQYF. The CDR3 DNA is TGTGCCAGTAGTACGAACAGGGGGCTACTCTCCTACGAGCAGTACTTC. Supplemented by reference TRBV19 and TRBJ2-7, the full variable domain reads DGGITQSPKYLFRKEGQNVTLSCEQNLNHDAMYWYRQDPGQGLRLIYYSQIVNDFQKGDIAEGYSVSREKKESFPLTVTSAQKNPTAFYLCASSTNRGLLSYEQYFGPGTRLTVT.

At least ten counts were recorded for this clonotype. This chain uses TRBV19 with TRBJ2-7, with D possibly TRBD1 on 5 matching bases. V lost 3 bases to trimming and J lost 0 bases, with 12 bases between them. Germline V gives CDR1 LNHDA, CDR2 SQIVND (reference sequence). CDR3 size: 15 residues. CDR3: CASSMGPSSSYEQYF. The CDR3 nucleotides read TGTGCCAGTAGTATGGGGCCGTCTAGCTCCTACGAGCAGTACTTC.

This clonotype was counted at least ten times. CDR3 loop: CASSSPSPGLAGGTRRYEQYF. In DNA form, the CDR3 reads TGTGCCAGCAGTTCCCCCTCCCCCGGACTAGCGGGAGGGACCCGACGCTACGAGCAGTACTTC. The chain carries TRBV28 and TRBJ2-7; TRBD2 matches 15 bases. Germline CDR1 MDHEN, CDR2 SYDVKM. V shed 4 bases and J 3 bases; nucleotides not matched to a gene: 19. The CDR3 runs to 21 residues.

CDR3 in DNA: TGCAGCGTTGAAGGATTTATCGGGGGTAGGAATGAGCAGTTCTTC. Translating it yields CSVEGFIGGRNEQFF. The chain has TRBV29-1 and TRBJ2-1, with TRBD2 as a possible D gene (6 bases). CDR1 is SQVTM, CDR2 ANQGSEA, per germline. V dropped 1 base and J dropped 7 bases, with 17 bases sitting between them. This CDR3 has 15 amino acids.

On this clonotype itself: Possible read error: a much larger clone is one base away. V usage is TRBV27 and J usage is TRBJ2-1; 8 bases match TRBD1. This CDR3 contains 15 residues. The V and J ends lost 1 base and 9 bases, in that order; junction bases with no gene match: 8. Germline CDR1 and CDR2: MNHEY and SMNVEV (reference sequence). CDR3 sequence reads: CASSLLLTGVVEQFF. The CDR3 DNA sequence: TGTGCCAGCAGTTTATTGTTGACAGGGGTCGTTGAGCAGTTCTTC.

The chain is built from TRBV27 and TRBJ1-6; no firm D call. Germline loops: CDR1 MNHEY, CDR2 SMNVEV (reference sequence). The CDR3 is 15 residues long. V was pared by 4 bases and J by 6 bases, with 13 bases between. CDR3 bases: TGTGCCAGCAGTTCACGGGTCAGTGGTAATTCACCCCTCCACTTT. It yields the protein CASSSRVSGNSPLHF.

This clonotype has a count of ten or more. CDR3 in amino acids: CATSDWEESSTDTQYF. Here the CDR3 DNA reads TGTGCCACCAGTGATTGGGAGGAGTCTAGCACAGATACGCAGTATTTT. The V gene is TRBV24-1, the J gene TRBJ2-3, with D tentatively TRBD2 (6 bases). V was trimmed by 2 bases and J by 0 bases, leaving 11 bases between them. The CDR3 contains 16 residues. Germline V gene data show CDR1 as KGHDR and CDR2 as SFDVKD.

As for this clonotype: Just one base apart from a much larger clone, this may be a read error. V usage is TRBV19 and J usage is TRBJ2-7; D perhaps matches TRBD1 (5 bases). The CDR3 totals 13 residues. Germline V lookup: CDR1 LNHDA, CDR2 SQIVND (reference sequence). The CDR3 DNA follows: TGTGCCAGTAGTACGCCAGGGCCTTACGAGCGGTACTTC. As protein: CASSTPGPYERYF.

A word on this clonotype: This may be a read error, as it is one base from a much larger clone. The V and J genes are TRBV24-1 and TRBJ2-3; the D is unclear. Between the trimmed V and J ends, which lost 2 bases and 4 bases, there was a span of 15 bases. Germline CDR1 is KGHDR and CDR2 is SFDVKD. The CDR3 is 16 residues long. In nucleotides, the CDR3 is TGTGCCACCAGTGATTCAGAGGTTCCCATCTCAGATACGCAGTATTTT. This gives the protein CATSDSEVPISDTQYF.

A word on this clonotype: This may stem from a read error, because a much larger clone lies one nucleotide away. The J gene is TRBJ2-1, the V gene TRBV11-2; D could derive from TRBD1 or TRBD2 (6 bases each). CDR3 size: 14 residues. V lost 7 bases and J lost 9, with 19 bases in between. Germline values: CDR1 SGHAT, CDR2 FQNNGV. The CDR3 is CASTPLRGRPEQFF. The CDR3 bases are TGTGCCAGCACTCCCCTCCGGGGGCGTCCTGAGCAGTTCTTC.

This clonotype was seen repeatedly, ten times or more. The chain employs TRBV20-1 and TRBJ2-3; D is undetermined. Germline CDR1 reads DFQATT; CDR2 reads SNEGSKA (reference sequence). This CDR3 comprises 14 residues. V was cut by 5 bases and J by 0 bases, with 12 bases left in between. The CDR3 sequence: CSASEIPSTDTQYF. CDR3 nucleotides: TGCAGTGCTTCCGAGATCCCTAGCACAGATACGCAGTATTTT.

This clonotype was counted many times. The V gene is TRBV6-5, the J gene TRBJ1-6, with a tentative D call TRBD1 (5 bases). CDR1 and CDR2 from the germline V gene are MNHEY and SVGAGI. The CDR3 has 15 amino acids. V was shortened by 10 bases and J by 6 bases, with 19 bases between the two germline ends. In nucleotides, the CDR3 is TGTGCCACACGATTCTGGGGCGAATCTAATTCACCCCTCCACTTT. It encodes CATRFWGESNSPLHF.

This clonotype has ten or more counts. The chain links TRBV5-1 to TRBJ2-1, with 9 bases fitting TRBD2. Looked up from germline, CDR1 is SGHRS and CDR2 is YFSETQ. This CDR3 has 18 residues. The V gene end was trimmed by 4 bases and the J gene end by 0 bases; junction bases not matched to a gene: 11. CDR3 nucleotide sequence: TGCGCCAGCAGCCAGTCTCCGGGACTAGCCATCTCCTACAATGAGCAGTTCTTC. Its translation: CASSQSPGLAISYNEQFF.

The CDR3, as DNA: TGTGCCAGCAGCTTATACAACGAGCAGTACTTC. Translated: CASSLYNEQYF. The rearrangement uses TRBV11-2 and TRBJ2-7; no firm D call. Germline lookup yields CDR1 SGHAT and CDR2 FQNNGV. This CDR3 is built from 11 residues. Between the trimmed V and J ends, which lost 2 bases and 5 bases, there was a span of 4 bases.

This clonotype was recorded at least ten times. V and J are TRBV29-1 and TRBJ2-7, with D unresolved. Germline loops: CDR1 SQVTM, CDR2 ANQGSEA. The CDR3 has 11 residues. V shed 1 base and J shed 9 bases, with 10 bases lying between them. The CDR3 DNA is TGCAGCGTTGAAGGGGTTCTTGGGCAGTACTTC. This encodes CSVEGVLGQYF.

Note on this clonotype: Given a much more abundant clone one base away, this may be a read error. The V gene is TRBV5-1, the J gene TRBJ2-7; weak D call: TRBD2 (6 bases). V lost 0 bases, J lost 3 bases, and 13 bases lay in between. The CDR3 loop spans 15 amino acids. From germline, CDR1 is SGHRS and CDR2 YFSETQ. This chain's CDR3 is CASSLAGGIVYEQYF. Here the CDR3 DNA reads TGCGCCAGCAGCTTGGCTGGCGGGATTGTCTACGAGCAGTACTTC.

In this sample, this clonotype turned up many times. This chain connects TRBV27 to TRBJ1-5; unclear D gene. This CDR3 contains 15 residues. V lost 0 bases to trimming and J lost 6 bases, with 12 bases between them. Germline loops: CDR1 MNHEY, CDR2 SMNVEV (reference sequence). DNA of the CDR3: TGTGCCAGCAGTTTATCCCAGGAAGGAGGTCAGCCCCAGCATTTT. Its protein is CASSLSQEGGQPQHF.

This clonotype was observed many times. This chain links TRBV7-9 with TRBJ1-2; D possibly corresponds to TRBD1 (5 bases). CDR1 is SEHNR and CDR2 is FQNEAQ in the germline V gene (reference sequence). V lost 5 bases, J lost 4 bases, and 11 bases lay in between. This CDR3 is 13 amino acids long. CDR3 DNA: TGTGCCAGCAGCCCTTCGACAGCCTATGGCTACACCTTC. Translating it yields CASSPSTAYGYTF.